This T cell receptor beta chain emerged from a study of early T cells in non-severe SARS-CoV-2 infection. This clonotype has ten or more counts. The CDR3 covers 16 residues. The germline CDR1 and CDR2 sequences are DFQATT and SNEGSKA (reference sequence). Losses at the gene ends were 0 bases for V and 6 bases for J; bases not matched to a gene: 14. One entry per CDR3 protein, called by TCRdb with MiXCR from the 5' RACE reads. This table holds 55,000 to 75,000 distinct CDR3 sequences, approximately 6% found once. The source of this sequence is an adult who was a healthcare worker with PCR-confirmed SARS-CoV-2 infection or an uninfected control (not recorded which). Here the sequenced sample was whole blood, taken at baseline. The chain couples TRBV20-1 to TRBJ2-7; 7 bases agree with TRBD1. This chain's CDR3 is CSARDDDRAAPSEQYF. DNA for the CDR3: TGCAGTGCTAGAGATGACGACAGGGCGGCCCCAAGCGAGCAGTACTTC.